Reported below is one T cell receptor (beta chain). Libraries were prepared by immunoSEQ multiplex PCR; TCRdb keeps only in-frame clonotypes and omits some of them. The sample records 150,000 to 200,000 clones, around 80% being singletons. This entry comes from a study of blood T cell repertoires in COVID-19. V lost 3 bases to trimming and J lost 10 bases, with 16 bases between them. The CDR3 has 15 residues. Looked up from germline, CDR1 is MNHEY and CDR2 is SMNVEV (reference sequence). Source material: peripheral blood. The receptor was derived from a woman at least 80 years old with active or convalescent COVID-19. The chain is built from TRBV27 and TRBJ1-6, with a weak D call TRBD1 (5 bases). The chain's CDR3 is CASSLAGEVGSPLHF. CDR3 nucleotides: TGTGCCAGCAGTTTGGCGGGGGAGGTTGGCTCACCCCTCCACTTT.